What follows is one T cell receptor beta chain and its context. Its antigen is not known. An end of the junction differs from the germline gene, which may be a read error. The data are from a study of blood T cells in healthy people across ages. Study results and caveats: Diversity was higher, and naive CD4+ cells more numerous, in long-lived donors than in aged donors. A roughly linear age-dependent decrease characterized TCR beta diversity per million T cells.

It was with a sample-barcoded 5' primer and a J-beta primer mix that a second PCR of about 6 to 12 cycles was run. A tag from a template-switch adaptor with 12 random nucleotides marked each cDNA molecule. TCRdb fed the 5' RACE reads into MiXCR, producing one record per CDR3 protein. The repertoire has roughly 1,500,000 distinct CDR3 sequences, 42% of them found once; the top ten carry less than 8%. Germline V gives CDR1 SGHAT, CDR2 FQNNGV. This CDR3 contains 16 residues. The chain couples TRBV11-2 to TRBJ2-1, with D perhaps TRBD1 (6 bases). The sequence came from a woman between 18 and 29 years old in good health. Sequencing was done on a sample of blood. CDR3 sequence: CASSPRGGGREDEHFF. The CDR3 DNA is TGTGCCAGCAGCCCACGAGGGGGTGGGAGAGAGGATGAGCACTTCTTT.